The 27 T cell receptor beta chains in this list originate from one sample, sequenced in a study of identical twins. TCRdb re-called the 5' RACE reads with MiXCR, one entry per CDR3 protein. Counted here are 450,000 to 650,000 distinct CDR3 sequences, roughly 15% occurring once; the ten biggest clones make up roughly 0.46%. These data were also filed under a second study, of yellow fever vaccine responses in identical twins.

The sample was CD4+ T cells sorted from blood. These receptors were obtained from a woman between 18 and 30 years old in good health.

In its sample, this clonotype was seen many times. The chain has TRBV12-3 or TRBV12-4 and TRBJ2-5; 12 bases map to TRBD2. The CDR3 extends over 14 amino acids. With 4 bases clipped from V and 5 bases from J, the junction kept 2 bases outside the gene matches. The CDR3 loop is CASSYLAGGETQYF. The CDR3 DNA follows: TGTGCCAGCAGTTACCTAGCGGGGGGGGAGACCCAGTACTTC.

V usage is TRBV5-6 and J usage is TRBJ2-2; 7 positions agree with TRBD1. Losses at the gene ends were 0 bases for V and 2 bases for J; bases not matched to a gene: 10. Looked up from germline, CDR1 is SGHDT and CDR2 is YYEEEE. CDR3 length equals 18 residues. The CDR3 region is CASSLDRGQGKNTGELFF. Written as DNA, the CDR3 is TGTGCCAGCAGCTTGGATAGGGGGCAGGGGAAAAACACCGGGGAGCTGTTTTTT.

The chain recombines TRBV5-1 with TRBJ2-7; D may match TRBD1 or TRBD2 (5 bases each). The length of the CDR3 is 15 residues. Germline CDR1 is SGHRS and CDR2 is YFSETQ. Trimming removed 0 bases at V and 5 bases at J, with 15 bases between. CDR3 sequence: CASSLGEGLRDEQYF. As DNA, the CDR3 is TGCGCCAGCAGCTTGGGCGAGGGGCTCCGAGACGAGCAGTACTTC. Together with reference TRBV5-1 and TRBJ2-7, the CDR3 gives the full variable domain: KAGVTQTPRYLIKTRGQQVTLSCSPISGHRSVSWYQQTPGQGLQFLFEYFSETQRNKGNFPGRFSGRQFSNSRSEMNVSTLELGDSALYLCASSLGEGLRDEQYFGPGTRLTVT.

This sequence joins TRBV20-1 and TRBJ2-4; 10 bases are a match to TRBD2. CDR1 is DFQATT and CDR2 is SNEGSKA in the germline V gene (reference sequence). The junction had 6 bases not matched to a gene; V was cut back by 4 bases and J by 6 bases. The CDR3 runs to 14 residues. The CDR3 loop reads CSATPASGGNIQYF. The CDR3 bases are TGCAGTGCTACCCCGGCTAGCGGGGGAAACATTCAGTACTTC.

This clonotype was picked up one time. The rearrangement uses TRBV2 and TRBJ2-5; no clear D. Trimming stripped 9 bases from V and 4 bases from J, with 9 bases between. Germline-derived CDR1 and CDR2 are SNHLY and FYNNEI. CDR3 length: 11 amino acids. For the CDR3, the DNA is TGTGCCAGGAAGGGCCCAGAGACCCAGTACTTC. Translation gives CARKGPETQYF.

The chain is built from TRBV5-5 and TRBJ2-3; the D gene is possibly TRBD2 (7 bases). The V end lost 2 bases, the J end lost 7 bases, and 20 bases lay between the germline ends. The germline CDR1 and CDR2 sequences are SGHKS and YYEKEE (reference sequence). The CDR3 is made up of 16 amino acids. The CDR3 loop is CASSFLPRGAGYTQYF. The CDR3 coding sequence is TGTGCCAGCAGCTTCCTCCCCCGGGGGGCAGGATATACGCAGTATTTT.

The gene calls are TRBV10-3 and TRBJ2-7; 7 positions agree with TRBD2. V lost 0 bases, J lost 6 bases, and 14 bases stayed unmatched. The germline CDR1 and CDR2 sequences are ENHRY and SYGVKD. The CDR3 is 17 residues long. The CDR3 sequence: CAISESGRGPFSGEQYF. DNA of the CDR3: TGTGCCATCAGTGAGTCGGGGAGGGGACCTTTCTCTGGCGAGCAGTACTTC.

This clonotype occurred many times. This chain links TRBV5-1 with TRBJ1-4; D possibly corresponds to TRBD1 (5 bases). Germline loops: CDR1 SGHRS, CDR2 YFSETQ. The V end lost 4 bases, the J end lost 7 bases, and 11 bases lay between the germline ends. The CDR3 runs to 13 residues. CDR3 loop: CASSAGTGEKLFF. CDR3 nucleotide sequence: TGCGCCAGCAGCGCCGGGACGGGTGAAAAACTGTTTTTT.

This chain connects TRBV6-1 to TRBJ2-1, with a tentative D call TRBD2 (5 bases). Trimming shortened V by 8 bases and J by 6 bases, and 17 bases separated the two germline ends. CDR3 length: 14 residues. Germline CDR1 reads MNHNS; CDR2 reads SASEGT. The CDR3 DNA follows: TGTGCCAGCGAGGACTTTCGTTCCCCCAATGAGCAGTTCTTC. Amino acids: CASEDFRSPNEQFF.

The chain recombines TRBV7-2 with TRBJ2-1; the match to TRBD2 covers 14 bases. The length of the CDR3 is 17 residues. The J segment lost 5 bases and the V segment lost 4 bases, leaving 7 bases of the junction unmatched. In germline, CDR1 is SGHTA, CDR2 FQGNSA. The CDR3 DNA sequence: TGTGCCAGCAGCTCCAGACTAGCGGGGGGGCCCCACAATGAGCAGTTCTTC. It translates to CASSSRLAGGPHNEQFF.

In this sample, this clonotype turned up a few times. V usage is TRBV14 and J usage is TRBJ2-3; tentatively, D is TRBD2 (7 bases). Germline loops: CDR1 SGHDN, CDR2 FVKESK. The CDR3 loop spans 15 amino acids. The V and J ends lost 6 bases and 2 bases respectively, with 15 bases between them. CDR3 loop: CASRRVRGATDTQYF. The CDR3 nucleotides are TGTGCCAGCAGGAGGGTCCGGGGGGCCACAGATACGCAGTATTTT.

The CDR3 nucleotides read TGTGCCAGCAGTGCACAGGGGGCGGAGTACAATGAGCAGTTCTTC. Its protein product is CASSAQGAEYNEQFF. This sequence joins TRBV6-1 and TRBJ2-1; TRBD1 agrees at 9 bases. CDR3 length: 15 amino acids. Trimming removed 4 bases from V and 4 bases from J; junction bases left unmatched: 5. Germline V gene data show CDR1 as MNHNS and CDR2 as SASEGT.

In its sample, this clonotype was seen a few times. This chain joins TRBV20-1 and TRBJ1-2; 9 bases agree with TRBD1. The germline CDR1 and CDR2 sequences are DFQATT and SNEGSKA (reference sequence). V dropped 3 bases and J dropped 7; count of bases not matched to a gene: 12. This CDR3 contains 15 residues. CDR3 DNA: TGCAGTGCTAGTAGTGGGACAGGGTTACCGAGTGGCTACACCTTC. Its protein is CSASSGTGLPSGYTF.

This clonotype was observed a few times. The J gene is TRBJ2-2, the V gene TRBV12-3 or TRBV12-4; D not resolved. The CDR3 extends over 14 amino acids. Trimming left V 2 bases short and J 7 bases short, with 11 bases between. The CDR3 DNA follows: TGTGCCAGCAGTTTAAGGCTAGAACGCGGGGAGCTGTTTTTT. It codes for CASSLRLERGELFF.

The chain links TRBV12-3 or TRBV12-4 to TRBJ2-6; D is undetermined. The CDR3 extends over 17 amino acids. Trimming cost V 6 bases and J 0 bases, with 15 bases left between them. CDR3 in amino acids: CASRWTVTTSGANVLTF. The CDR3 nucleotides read TGTGCCAGCAGGTGGACGGTGACCACCTCTGGGGCCAACGTCCTGACTTTC.

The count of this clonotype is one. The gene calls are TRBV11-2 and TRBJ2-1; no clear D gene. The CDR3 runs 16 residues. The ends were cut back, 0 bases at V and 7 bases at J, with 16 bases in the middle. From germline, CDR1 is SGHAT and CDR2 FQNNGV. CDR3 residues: CASSLEGWPSVNEQFF. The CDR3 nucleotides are TGTGCCAGCAGCTTAGAGGGTTGGCCATCGGTTAATGAGCAGTTCTTC.

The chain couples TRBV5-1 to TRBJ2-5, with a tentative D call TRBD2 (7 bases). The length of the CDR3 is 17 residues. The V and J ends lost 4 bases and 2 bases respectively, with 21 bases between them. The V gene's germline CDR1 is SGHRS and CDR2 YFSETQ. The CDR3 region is CASSIAGVGGPQETQYF. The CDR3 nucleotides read TGCGCCAGCAGCATAGCTGGGGTCGGGGGGCCTCAAGAGACCCAGTACTTC.

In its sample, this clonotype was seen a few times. The CDR3 DNA follows: TGCAGTGCTAGCCCTGGACTACGATCCTACAATGAGCAGTTCTTC. This gives the protein CSASPGLRSYNEQFF. The gene calls are TRBV20-1 and TRBJ2-1; D is perhaps TRBD2 (6 bases). Germline V gene lookup returns CDR1 DFQATT and CDR2 SNEGSKA (reference sequence). The CDR3 is made up of 15 amino acids. Trimming took off 3 bases at V and 1 base at J, with 13 bases between the two ends.

CDR3 protein: CATSTVTYEQYV. The CDR3 bases are TGTGCCACGAGTACAGTGACCTACGAGCAGTACGTC. This chain connects TRBV10-3 to TRBJ2-7; D is ambiguous. CDR1 is ENHRY and CDR2 is SYGVKD in the germline V gene. Trimming left V 10 bases short and J 2 bases short, with 12 bases between. The CDR3 extends over 12 amino acids.

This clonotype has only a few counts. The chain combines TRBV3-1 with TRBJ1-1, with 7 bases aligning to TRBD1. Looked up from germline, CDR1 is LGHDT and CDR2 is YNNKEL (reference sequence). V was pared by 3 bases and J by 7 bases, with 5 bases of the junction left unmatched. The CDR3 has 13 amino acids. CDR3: CASSQGTALEAFF. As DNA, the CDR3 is TGTGCCAGCAGCCAGGGGACAGCCCTTGAAGCTTTCTTT.

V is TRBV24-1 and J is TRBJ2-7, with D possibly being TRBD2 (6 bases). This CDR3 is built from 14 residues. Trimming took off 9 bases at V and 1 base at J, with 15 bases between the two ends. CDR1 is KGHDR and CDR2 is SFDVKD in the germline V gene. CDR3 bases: TGTGCCACCGCCGGGGGTAGCGGTTCCTACGAGCAGTACTTC. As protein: CATAGGSGSYEQYF.

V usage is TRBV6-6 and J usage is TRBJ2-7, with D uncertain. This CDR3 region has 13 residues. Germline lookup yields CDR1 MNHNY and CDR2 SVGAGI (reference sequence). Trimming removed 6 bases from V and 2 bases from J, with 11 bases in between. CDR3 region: CASSQVGAYEQYV. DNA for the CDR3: TGTGCCAGCAGCCAGGTTGGAGCCTACGAGCAGTACGTC.

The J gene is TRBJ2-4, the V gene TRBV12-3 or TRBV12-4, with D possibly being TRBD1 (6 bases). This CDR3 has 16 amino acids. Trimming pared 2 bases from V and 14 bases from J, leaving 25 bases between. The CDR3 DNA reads TGTGCCAGCAGTTTATCTATTTCCGGGACACACCAGAGAAAGTACTTC. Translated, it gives CASSLSISGTHQRKYF.

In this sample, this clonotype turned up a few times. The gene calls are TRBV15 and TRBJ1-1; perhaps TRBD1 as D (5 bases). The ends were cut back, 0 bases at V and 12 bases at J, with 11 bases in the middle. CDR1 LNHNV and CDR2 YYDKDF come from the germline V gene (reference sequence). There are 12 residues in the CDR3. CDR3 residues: CATSREGRVTFF. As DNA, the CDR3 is TGTGCCACCAGCAGAGAAGGCAGGGTAACTTTCTTT.

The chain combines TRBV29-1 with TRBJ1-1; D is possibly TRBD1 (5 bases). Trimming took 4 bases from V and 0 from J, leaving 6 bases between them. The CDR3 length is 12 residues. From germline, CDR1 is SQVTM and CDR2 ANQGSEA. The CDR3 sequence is CSVVQVNTEAFF. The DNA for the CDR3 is TGCAGCGTTGTACAGGTGAACACTGAAGCTTTCTTT.

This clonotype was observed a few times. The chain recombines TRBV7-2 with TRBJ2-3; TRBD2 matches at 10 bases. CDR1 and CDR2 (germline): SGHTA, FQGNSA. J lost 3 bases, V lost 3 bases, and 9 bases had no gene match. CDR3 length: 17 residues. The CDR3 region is CASSFPGLADPTDTQYF. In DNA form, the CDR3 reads TGTGCCAGCAGCTTCCCCGGACTAGCGGATCCAACAGATACGCAGTATTTT.

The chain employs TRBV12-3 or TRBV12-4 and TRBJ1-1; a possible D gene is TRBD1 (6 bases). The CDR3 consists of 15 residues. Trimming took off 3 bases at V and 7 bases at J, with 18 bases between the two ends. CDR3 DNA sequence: TGTGCCAGCAGTTTTAAGGGGGGCTTACGGGGTGAAGCTTTCTTT. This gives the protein CASSFKGGLRGEAFF.